The 17 T cell receptor beta chains below all came from one sample that was sequenced in a study of blood T cell repertoires in COVID-19. Sequencing was performed with immunoSEQ multiplex PCR; in TCRdb, only in-frame clones are kept and a portion is missing. Here the sample spans approximately 410,000 clones, roughly 85% being singletons. The sequenced material came from peripheral blood. The receptors were sampled from a woman under 40 with active or convalescent COVID-19.

The chain employs TRBV6-7 and TRBJ2-1; 9 bases are shared with TRBD2. TRBV6-7 is noted as an ORF with a role that remains uncertain. The J segment lost 5 bases and the V segment lost 3 bases, leaving 11 bases of the junction unmatched. This CDR3 has 17 residues. The CDR3 region is CASSYGPERGDNNEQFF. The DNA of the CDR3 is TGTGCCAGCAGTTATGGCCCAGAGCGGGGGGACAACAATGAGCAGTTCTTC.

The chain uses TRBV11-2 and TRBJ1-3; TRBD1 might be the D (5 bases). V lost 3 bases and J 0 bases, leaving 15 bases between the germline ends. Germline V lookup: CDR1 SGHAT, CDR2 FQNNGV. There are 17 residues in the CDR3. CDR3 loop: CASSFESGLDSGNTIYF. CDR3 DNA: TGTGCCAGCAGCTTTGAATCAGGGCTAGACTCTGGAAACACCATATATTTT.

The chain has TRBV5-1 and TRBJ2-5, with D possibly TRBD1 on 6 matching bases. Germline V CDR1 and CDR2: SGHRS, YFSETQ. The CDR3 is 17 amino acids. Trimming left V 1 base short and J 1 base short, with 17 bases between. CDR3 bases: TGCGCCAGCAGCTTGTGGGGGCGGATAGAAACCCAAGAGACCCAGTACTTC. This gives the protein CASSLWGRIETQETQYF.

In nucleotides, the CDR3 is TGTGCCAGCAGCTTACGGACAGGGGGCCCAGCTAACTATGGCTACACCTTC. This encodes CASSLRTGGPANYGYTF. The rearrangement uses TRBV7-9 and TRBJ1-2; 11 nucleotides line up with TRBD1. CDR1 is SEHNR and CDR2 is FQNEAQ in the germline V gene (reference sequence). The CDR3 is made up of 17 amino acids. V lost 2 bases, J lost 0 bases, and 5 bases stayed unmatched.

The J gene is TRBJ2-2, the V gene TRBV12-5; possible D gene TRBD2, 5 bases. CDR1 LGHNT and CDR2 FRNRAP come from the germline V gene. This CDR3 region has 17 residues. Trimming shortened V by 2 bases and J by 1 base, and 14 bases separated the two germline ends. The CDR3 DNA sequence: TGTGCTAGTGGTTTGAGGGAGCTACCTCTGAACACCGGGGAGCTGTTTTTT. This sequence encodes CASGLRELPLNTGELFF.

This rearrangement joins TRBV3-1 (or the pseudogene TRBV3-2) to TRBJ1-3; D perhaps matches TRBD1 (5 bases). The CDR3 spans 15 residues. Trimming took 7 bases from V and 2 from J, leaving 15 bases between them. Germline V gene data show CDR1 as LGHDT and CDR2 as YNNKEL (reference sequence). DNA for the CDR3: TGTGCCAGCACGGACATCGACATAGCTGGAAACACCATATATTTT. Translating it yields CASTDIDIAGNTIYF.

In this sample, this clone turned up a few times. J is TRBJ2-7 and V is TRBV5-1; D is uncertain. This CDR3 contains 14 residues. V was trimmed by 0 bases and J by 2 bases, leaving 9 bases between them. Germline-derived CDR1 and CDR2 are SGHRS and YFSETQ. The DNA for the CDR3 is TGCGCCAGCAGCTTGGAGGAGAGGCCCTACGAGCAGTACTTC. Amino acid sequence: CASSLEERPYEQYF.

The CDR3 here is CASRLDSLNEKLFF. The CDR3 coding sequence is TGCGCCAGCAGACTGGACAGTCTTAATGAAAAACTGTTTTTT. This rearrangement joins TRBV10-2 to TRBJ1-4, with a possible D match to TRBD1 (6 bases). V lost 6 bases and J lost 4, with 12 bases in between. Germline V gene lookup returns CDR1 WSHSY and CDR2 SAAADI. CDR3 size: 14 residues.

This clone was detected only once. The chain employs TRBV19 and TRBJ1-2; possibly TRBD1 for D (6 bases). V gave up 6 bases and J gave up 8 bases, with 25 bases separating them. CDR1 LNHDA and CDR2 SQIVND come from the germline V gene (reference sequence). The CDR3 length is 16 residues. In nucleotides, the CDR3 is TGTGCCAGTAGACCCTCACTCACGGGGGGCTACGAGGGCTACACCTTC. Translation: CASRPSLTGGYEGYTF.

CDR3 DNA: TGCGCCAGCAGCTTGGGGGGACAGGGCGGCACAGATACGCAGTATTTT. Its translation is CASSLGGQGGTDTQYF. The rearrangement joins TRBV5-1 to TRBJ2-3, with TRBD1 matching over 9 bases. With 0 bases clipped from V and 1 base from J, the junction kept 3 bases outside the gene matches. Looked up from germline, CDR1 is SGHRS and CDR2 is YFSETQ. CDR3 length: 16 amino acids. The variable domain in full, completed from reference TRBV5-1 and TRBJ2-3, reads KAGVTQTPRYLIKTRGQQVTLSCSPISGHRSVSWYQQTPGQGLQFLFEYFSETQRNKGNFPGRFSGRQFSNSRSEMNVSTLELGDSALYLCASSLGGQGGTDTQYFGPGTRLTVL.

The V call is TRBV12-3 or TRBV12-4, the J call TRBJ2-3; D is ambiguous. Trimming took off 4 bases at V and 7 bases at J, with 9 bases between the two ends. The CDR3 is 12 residues long. This CDR3 reads CASSYTANTQYF. The DNA of the CDR3 is TGTGCCAGCAGTTACACAGCAAATACGCAGTATTTT.

The chain recombines TRBV27 with TRBJ1-2, with 7 nucleotides matching TRBD1. Germline V gene lookup returns CDR1 MNHEY and CDR2 SMNVEV (reference sequence). With V trimmed by 6 bases and J by 3 bases, 7 bases remained unmatched. This CDR3 has 14 residues. CDR3: CASSPITGDYGYTF. The CDR3 coding sequence is TGTGCCAGCAGCCCGATCACAGGGGACTATGGCTACACCTTC.

V is TRBV4-1 and J is TRBJ2-3; 13 bases match TRBD2. V shed 3 bases and J 3 bases; nucleotides not matched to a gene: 3. This CDR3 has 16 amino acids. Germline V gene sequence: CDR1 MGHRA, CDR2 YSYEKL. This chain's CDR3 is CASSQRTSGGTDTQYF. The CDR3 DNA reads as TGCGCCAGCAGCCAGCGGACTAGCGGGGGAACAGATACGCAGTATTTT.

The gene calls are TRBV5-6 and TRBJ1-2; 8 bases match TRBD1. V dropped 1 base and J dropped 3; count of bases not matched to a gene: 11. The germline V gene has CDR1 SGHDT and CDR2 YYEEEE. This CDR3 comprises 17 residues. CDR3 residues: CASSLLSRTGSDYGYTF. In DNA form, the CDR3 reads TGTGCCAGCAGCTTGTTGTCTAGGACAGGGTCGGACTATGGCTACACCTTC.

This clone was counted once. The genes are TRBV6-5 and TRBJ2-1; no clear D gene. The CDR3 sequence is 11 residues long. Trimming took 6 bases from V and 10 from J, leaving 10 bases between them. Germline loops: CDR1 MNHEY, CDR2 SVGAGI. The chain's CDR3 is CASRTPGEQFF. The CDR3 nucleotides are TGTGCCAGCAGGACTCCCGGGGAGCAGTTCTTC.

This rearrangement joins TRBV6-5 to TRBJ1-2; D might be TRBD1 (5 bases). This CDR3 contains 14 residues. Trimming took 0 bases from V and 8 from J, leaving 13 bases between them. Germline-derived CDR1 and CDR2 are MNHEY and SVGAGI. CDR3 sequence reads: CASSYSRGLGGYTF. The CDR3 nucleotides are TGTGCCAGCAGTTACTCTCGGGGGTTGGGCGGCTACACCTTC.

The V call is TRBV5-1, the J call TRBJ2-1, with 8 bases identical to TRBD2. The V gene's germline CDR1 is SGHRS and CDR2 YFSETQ. The length of the CDR3 is 15 residues. Trimming at V came to 3 bases and at J to 7 bases, leaving 9 bases not matched to a gene. CDR3 sequence reads: CASSWGAGGRNEQFF. In DNA, the CDR3 is TGCGCCAGCAGCTGGGGTGCGGGAGGCAGAAATGAGCAGTTCTTC.